The present entry profiles one T cell receptor (beta chain) with its context. Trimming removed 5 bases at V and 2 bases at J, with 18 bases between. The CDR3 runs to 16 residues. From germline, CDR1 is SGHVS and CDR2 FQNEAQ. The data belong to a study of blood T cell repertoires in COVID-19. Per the authors' pipeline: Cell counts per sample came from amplifying reference gene primers. The assay was immunoSEQ multiplex PCR, and TCRdb's table has in-frame clones only and misses some. V and J calls plus clone size are reproduced from that table; the DNA served to infer D and trimming. Of 150,000 to 200,000 clones listed, approximately 91% are singletons.

V usage is TRBV7-8 and J usage is TRBJ1-2; D is undetermined. The clonotype was recovered from a man younger than 35 with acute or convalescent COVID-19. The sequencing input was peripheral blood. The CDR3 region is CASSASPGEPNYGYTF. CDR3 coding DNA: TGTGCCAGCAGCGCATCACCCGGGGAACCGAACTATGGCTACACCTTC.